The clone carrying this TCR beta chain was seen a single time. The antigen remains undetermined. The data are from a study of early T cells in non-severe SARS-CoV-2 infection. For the study at large: Investigators sequenced bulk RNA drawn from unsorted whole blood, and chains remained unpaired. Findings and limits, study-wide: VDJdb matching skewed toward anti-spike CD8 responses, missing private and CD4 specificities.

This CDR3 is 12 amino acids long. Trimming cost V 8 bases and J 3 bases, with 11 bases left between them. CDR1 and CDR2 from the germline V gene are MNHNS and SASEGT. TCRdb redid the calling of the 5' RACE reads with MiXCR, one entry per CDR3 protein. There are fewer than 70,000 distinct CDR3 sequences in the sample; around 12% occur only once, and about 3.1% lies in the top ten. The V gene is TRBV6-1, the J gene TRBJ2-7, with D hard to call. The TCR sequence derives from an adult who was a healthcare worker with PCR-confirmed SARS-CoV-2 infection or an uninfected control (not recorded which). The source material was whole blood. CDR3 DNA: TGTGCCAGCTCTCAGTTGGGCTACGAGCAGTACTTC. Residues: CASSQLGYEQYF.